The clone carrying this TCR beta chain has only one observation. Its antigen is undetermined. The CDR3 loop spans 17 amino acids. Germline V gene data show CDR1 as SGHAT and CDR2 as FQNNGV. V shed 3 bases and J 8 bases; nucleotides not matched to a gene: 12. These data originate in a study of CD8 T cells in Susac syndrome. Overall study findings and caveats: The study's TCR sequencing and HLA analysis drew on a certain number of individuals. That number was acknowledged as relatively small.

TCR beta sequences were obtained from blood CD8+ and CD4+ T cells. With random hexamers, roughly 0.5 to 1 ug RNA was reverse transcribed. Amplification of TCR beta CDR3 across 54 Vbeta and 13 Jbeta was performed with immunoSEQ multiplex PCR. TCRdb reprocessed the immunoSEQ multiplex PCR reads via MiXCR and lists one record per CDR3 protein. The sample has around 170,000 distinct CDR3 sequences; 85% to 95% are singletons. The chain has TRBV11-2 and TRBJ2-1; 11 bases map to TRBD2. The TCR sequence derives from a human donor with multiple sclerosis. The sample taken for sequencing was CD8+ T cells from PBMCs. The CDR3 region is CASSFPPSGRRVDEQFF. The CDR3 DNA sequence: TGTGCCAGCAGCTTCCCCCCTAGCGGGAGGAGGGTTGATGAGCAGTTCTTC.